The rows below give T cell receptor beta chains drawn from one sample of a study of cytomegalovirus exposure and HLA in healthy donors. The data were produced by immunoSEQ multiplex PCR, yet TCRdb's version contains in-frame clones alone and is incomplete. The profile covers 150,000 to 250,000 clones, with 79% appearing a single time and 4.4% taken by the ten largest. The sample taken for sequencing was PBMCs. The receptors were sampled from a woman aged 25 to 39 in good health and CMV-seropositive. Both conserved end residues are part of each CDR3. A D gene is named only where the DNA matches it firmly. The size field is filled for only some rows; it gives once, few, many or a size class.

size	V	J	D	DNA	CDR3
-	TRBV7-2	TRBJ2-7	TRBD2	TGTGCCAGCAGCTTCAGCGGGACGGGTTACGAGCAGTACTTC	CASSFSGTGYEQYF
-	TRBV7-9	TRBJ2-7	TRBD1	TGTGCCAGCAGGCCAGGGGGCGCAAAAGGCGAGCAGTACTTC	CASRPGGAKGEQYF
-	TRBV2	TRBJ2-1	-	TGTGCCAGCAGCCAGAGCGGGCGAGGGAATGAGCAGTTCTTC	CASSQSGRGNEQFF
-	TRBV11-3	TRBJ1-4	-	TGTGCCAGCAGCCCGAGAGGTGAAAAACTGTTTTTT	CASSPRGEKLFF
-	TRBV4-3	TRBJ2-1	TRBD1	TGCGCCAGCAGCCTCTACACCGGACAGGGATTATACAATGAGCAGTTCTTC	CASSLYTGQGLYNEQFF
-	TRBV5-1	TRBJ1-4	-	TGCGCCAGCAGATTGATTGGCGGTACTAATGAAAAACTGTTTTTT	CASRLIGGTNEKLFF
few	TRBV6-1	TRBJ1-2	TRBD1	TGTGCCAGCACTCTGGGACAGGGGGTTGCTTATGGCTACACCTTC	CASTLGQGVAYGYTF
-	TRBV6-5	TRBJ1-2	TRBD1	TGTGCCAGCAGCCGGACAGGGAGGGACTATGGCTACACCTTC	CASSRTGRDYGYTF
few	TRBV9	TRBJ1-4	-	TGTGCCAGCGGGAGGGGCAGGACGAAGGAAAAACTGTTTTTT	CASGRGRTKEKLFF
-	TRBV10-3	TRBJ1-1	-	TGTGCCATCAGGGCCGGGACTGAGAACACTGAAGCTTTCTTT	CAIRAGTENTEAFF
-	TRBV7-2	TRBJ1-4	TRBD1	TGTGCCAGCAGCTTGACAGGGGGCGTTGAAAAACTGTTTTTT	CASSLTGGVEKLFF
-	TRBV9	TRBJ2-5	TRBD2	TGTGCCAGCAGCGAGCTAGCGGGGCACGGGGAGACCCAGTACTTC	CASSELAGHGETQYF
few	TRBV4-3	TRBJ1-4	TRBD1	TGCGCCAGCAGCCAAGGGGCCTCTTTCCCGGGACAGGGATCAACTAATGAAAAACTGTTTTTT	CASSQGASFPGQGSTNEKLFF
-	TRBV7-9	TRBJ1-1	-	TGTGCCAGCAGCTTAGACGGTTGGTTGGCTTTCTTT	CASSLDGWLAFF
few	TRBV29-1	TRBJ2-2	TRBD2	TGCAGCGTGGGGGGGACTAGCACCGGGGAGCTGTTTTTT	CSVGGTSTGELFF
-	TRBV6-6	TRBJ2-7	-	TGTGCCAGCAGTTTTCCGGGTCCTGGGGGGTACGAGCAGTACTTC	CASSFPGPGGYEQYF
-	TRBV19	TRBJ2-3	-	TGTGCCAGTAGTATAGCGGGGGGCACAGATACGCAGTATTTT	CASSIAGGTDTQYF
-	TRBV5-1	TRBJ1-4	TRBD1	TGCGCCAGCAGCTGGGGGACAGGAAATGAAAAACTGTTTTTT	CASSWGTGNEKLFF
-	TRBV7-2	TRBJ2-1	TRBD2	TGTGCCAGCTTTTTCCCGGGACTAGCTATCCACAATGAGCAGTTCTTC	CASFFPGLAIHNEQFF
-	TRBV4-3	TRBJ1-1	-	TGCGCCAGCAGCCAAGAGCGGGGCACTGAAGCTTTCTTT	CASSQERGTEAFF
-	TRBV5-6	TRBJ1-5	-	TGTGCCAGCAGCTTGGGGGGAGGCAATCAGCCCCAGCATTTT	CASSLGGGNQPQHF
-	TRBV7-6	TRBJ2-7	TRBD1	TGTGCCAGCAGCGACCCCCGGGACAGGGACTACGAGCAGTACTTC	CASSDPRDRDYEQYF
few	TRBV10-3	TRBJ2-3	-	TGTGCCATCAGGATCGGGGAAAGAGCAGATACGCAGTATTTT	CAIRIGERADTQYF
-	TRBV28	TRBJ1-1	-	TGTGCCAGCACCACGATCCAAACAGACCACCCGATGAACACTGAAGCTTTCTTT	CASTTIQTDHPMNTEAFF
-	TRBV15	TRBJ2-3	-	TGTGCCACCAGCACCCTAAAGGGGCGGAGCACAGATACGCAGTATTTT	CATSTLKGRSTDTQYF
-	TRBV6-5	TRBJ2-5	TRBD2	TGTGCCAGCTCTTCCGGGACTAGCGTCGAGACCCAGTACTTC	CASSSGTSVETQYF
-	TRBV19	TRBJ1-2	-	TGTGCCAGTAGTAGACAGGACTCGGGCTACACCTTC	CASSRQDSGYTF
few	TRBV15	TRBJ1-2	-	TGTGCCACCAGCAGCCAAACGACAGGACTCTATGGCTACACCTTC	CATSSQTTGLYGYTF
once	TRBV5-5	TRBJ1-1	-	TGTGCCAGCAGCTTGGAGCCGGGCGGAGGAACTGAAGCTTTCTTT	CASSLEPGGGTEAFF
-	TRBV5-6	TRBJ2-3	TRBD2	TGTGCCAGCAGCTGGGGACTAGCGGGAGGTAGCACAGATACGCAGTATTTT	CASSWGLAGGSTDTQYF
-	TRBV6-1	TRBJ2-1	-	TGTGCCAGCAAAAACAGGCATAGCTCCTACAATGAGCAGTTCTTC	CASKNRHSSYNEQFF
-	TRBV12-5	TRBJ1-1	TRBD1	TGTGCTAGTGGTTTGGTACTGGCCAGGACAGGGGGTATTAACACTGAAGCTTTCTTT	CASGLVLARTGGINTEAFF
-	TRBV19	TRBJ2-3	-	TGTGCCAGTAGTCGCCCGGGAGCCCCTAGCACAGATACGCAGTATTTT	CASSRPGAPSTDTQYF
-	TRBV4-1	TRBJ2-7	TRBD1	TGCGCCAGCAGCCAACCAACGGACAGGGGGCTAGGGGAGCAGTACTTC	CASSQPTDRGLGEQYF
-	TRBV7-9	TRBJ1-1	TRBD1	TGTGCCAGCAGTGGGACAGGGGGAACTGAAGCTTTCTTT	CASSGTGGTEAFF
-	TRBV11-2	TRBJ1-2	-	TGTGCCAGCAGCCGACTATATCAATTATCAGTTAACTATGGCTACACCTTC	CASSRLYQLSVNYGYTF
-	TRBV10-2	TRBJ2-3	-	TGCGCCAGCAGGGCAGGCCCTAGCACAGATACGCAGTATTTT	CASRAGPSTDTQYF
-	TRBV7-2	TRBJ2-4	-	TGTGCCAGCAGCTTAGCGAGGCAGGGCGACCAGTACTTC	CASSLARQGDQYF
-	TRBV10-3	TRBJ1-2	TRBD1	TGTGCCATCAGTGGTCTAACAGGGGGCGAGGAGAATGGCTACACCTTC	CAISGLTGGEENGYTF
-	TRBV30	TRBJ1-4	-	TGTGCCTGGACCGGGGAGCCGCCTAATGAAAAACTGTTTTTT	CAWTGEPPNEKLFF
-	TRBV7-2	TRBJ2-4	TRBD1	TGTGCCAGCAGCGTCCGGGACAGGGACATTCAGTACTTC	CASSVRDRDIQYF
-	TRBV19	TRBJ1-5	TRBD1	TGTGCCAGTAGTATACGGACAGGGAGACAGCCCCAGCATTTT	CASSIRTGRQPQHF
-	TRBV2	TRBJ1-2	TRBD1	TGTGCCAGCAGTGAGGACTACCCTGGACAGGGAGGGTGGAATGGCTACACCTTC	CASSEDYPGQGGWNGYTF
-	TRBV4-2	TRBJ2-5	-	TGTGCCAGCAGCCAATCCCCGGGGGAGACCCAGTACTTC	CASSQSPGETQYF
-	TRBV27	TRBJ1-1	-	TGTGCCAGCAGTTTGAGTCAGGGTGGGACTGAAGCTTTCTTT	CASSLSQGGTEAFF
-	TRBV2	TRBJ2-7	TRBD1	TGTGCCAGCAGTGCCCTTACAGCGGACAGGGTTTCCTACGAGCAGTACTTC	CASSALTADRVSYEQYF
-	TRBV7-9	TRBJ2-7	-	TGTGCCAGCAGCTTAGGTGCCAGAATCTCCTACGAGCAGTACTTC	CASSLGARISYEQYF
-	TRBV4-3	TRBJ1-2	-	TGCGCCAGCAGCCAAGATATCACAGGGTACTATGGCTACACCTTC	CASSQDITGYYGYTF
few	TRBV19	TRBJ1-2	-	TGTGCCAGTAGTCCAGGGGTCAGAGCTAACTATGGCTACACCTTC	CASSPGVRANYGYTF
-	TRBV29-1	TRBJ1-2	-	TGCAGCGCAGAAAATGAGGGTAATGGCTACACCTTC	CSAENEGNGYTF